These 24 T cell receptor beta chains were sequenced from one sample in a study of identical twins. Via MiXCR, TCRdb re-called the 5' RACE reads, giving one row per CDR3 protein. The sample has around 300,000 distinct CDR3 sequences, under 9% seen once. These same data were also listed under a study on yellow fever vaccine responses in identical twins.

The specimen was memory (CD45RO+) T cells sorted from blood. The source of these receptors is a woman in her late teens or twenties in good health.

This chain links TRBV7-3 with TRBJ2-2; TRBD2 aligns across 7 bases. The CDR3 length is 13 residues. J lost 7 bases, V lost 5 bases, and 4 bases had no gene match. Germline CDR1 is SGHTA and CDR2 is FQGTGA. The CDR3 region is CASSPGGGGELFF. In DNA form, the CDR3 reads TGTGCCAGCAGCCCTGGCGGGGGCGGGGAGCTGTTTTTT. The entire variable domain, with the rest obtained from reference TRBV7-3 and TRBJ2-2, is as follows: GAGVSQTPSNKVTEKGKYVELRCDPISGHTALYWYRQSLGQGPEFLIYFQGTGAADDSGLPNDRFFAVRPEGSVSTLKIQRTERGDSAVYLCASSPGGGGELFFGEGSRLTVL.

This clonotype was recorded many times. This chain connects TRBV7-9 to TRBJ2-7; 14 bases line up with TRBD2. The J segment lost 2 bases and the V segment lost 5 bases, leaving 8 bases of the junction unmatched. The CDR3 is 17 residues long. Germline values: CDR1 SEHNR, CDR2 FQNEAQ (reference sequence). CDR3: CASSLGLAGALPYEQYF. CDR3 in DNA: TGTGCCAGCAGCCTGGGACTAGCGGGAGCCCTTCCCTACGAGCAGTACTTC.

V is TRBV13 and J is TRBJ2-3, with TRBD2 matching over 13 bases. CDR1 and CDR2 (germline): PRHDT, FYEKMQ (reference sequence). The CDR3 consists of 23 residues. The J segment lost 2 bases and the V segment lost 4 bases, leaving 24 bases of the junction unmatched. CDR3 sequence reads: CASSSKPIPGLAGDELDTDTQYF. DNA of the CDR3: TGTGCCAGCAGCTCAAAGCCAATCCCAGGACTAGCGGGGGACGAACTGGACACAGATACGCAGTATTTT.

This clonotype was counted at least ten times. The chain has TRBV28 and TRBJ1-5, with a possible D match to TRBD1 (6 bases). V was shortened by 10 bases and J by 4 bases, with 20 bases between the two germline ends. The CDR3 covers 15 residues. Germline V lookup: CDR1 MDHEN, CDR2 SYDVKM. CDR3 residues: CATNSKGGGNQPQHF. As DNA, the CDR3 is TGTGCCACTAACTCGAAAGGGGGAGGAAATCAGCCCCAGCATTTT.

This clonotype was picked up a small number of times. The rearrangement links TRBV7-2 to TRBJ2-5; D is tentatively TRBD1 or TRBD2 (6 bases each). The CDR3 extends over 14 amino acids. Germline lookup yields CDR1 SGHTA and CDR2 FQGNSA. The V end was cut by 4 bases, the J end by 4 bases, with 13 bases between. CDR3 bases: TGTGCCAGCAGCTCTTTTGAGGGGGGAGAGACCCAGTACTTC. This translates into CASSSFEGGETQYF.

There are a few counts of this clonotype. The V gene is TRBV28, the J gene TRBJ1-2; 8 bases map to TRBD1. This CDR3 has 14 amino acids. The J segment lost 2 bases and the V segment lost 7 bases, leaving 6 bases of the junction unmatched. Germline CDR1 reads MDHEN; CDR2 reads SYDVKM. CDR3 coding DNA: TGTGCCAGCAAGGGGGCAGGGGGCAACTATGGCTACACCTTC. Translated: CASKGAGGNYGYTF.

The DNA for the CDR3 is TGTGCCAGCTCAACCCTTGGACAGGACGAGCAGTACTTC. This translates into CASSTLGQDEQYF. This chain joins TRBV18 and TRBJ2-7, with 7 bases aligning to TRBD1. The V and J ends lost 5 bases and 5 bases, in that order; junction bases with no gene match: 6. The CDR3 sequence is 13 residues long. The germline V gene encodes CDR1 KGHSH and CDR2 LQKENI.

This clonotype showed up just a few times. The gene calls are TRBV28 and TRBJ2-1; D ambiguous. In germline, CDR1 is MDHEN, CDR2 SYDVKM. The CDR3 covers 13 residues. The ends were cut back, 4 bases at V and 7 bases at J, with 11 bases in the middle. CDR3 amino acids: CASSSDLGNEQFF. Written as DNA, the CDR3 is TGTGCCAGCAGTTCCGACCTGGGGAATGAGCAGTTCTTC.

This clonotype was seen repeatedly, ten times or more. This chain joins TRBV4-2 and TRBJ2-7; 11 positions match TRBD2. CDR1 is LGHNA, CDR2 YNFKEQ, per germline. After removal of 0 bases from V and 3 bases from J, the junction contained 7 bases not matched to a gene. The length of the CDR3 is 17 residues. The CDR3 DNA follows: TGTGCCAGCAGCCAAGAGGCTCCTAGCGGGAGGATCTACGAGCAGTACTTC. Its protein is CASSQEAPSGRIYEQYF.

The table lists this clonotype with a few counts. The chain links TRBV5-6 to TRBJ2-4; D assignment may be TRBD1 or TRBD2 (5 bases each). V lost 2 bases and J lost 11, with 11 bases in between. The CDR3 has 12 residues. From germline, CDR1 is SGHDT and CDR2 YYEEEE. DNA for the CDR3: TGTGCCAGCAGCTTAGGTGTGGGGGTTCAGTACTTC. Encoded protein: CASSLGVGVQYF.

This clonotype was recorded at least ten times. V is TRBV9 and J is TRBJ2-7; 7 nucleotides agree with TRBD2. Germline CDR1 SGDLS, CDR2 YYNGEE. V shed 3 bases, J shed 2 bases, and the junction held 5 bases outside the gene matches. This CDR3 has 14 residues. CDR3 nucleotide sequence: TGTGCCAGCAGCGGTGGACTAGGAACCTACGAGCAGTACTTC. This encodes CASSGGLGTYEQYF. The complete variable domain, with remaining parts taken from reference TRBV9 and TRBJ2-7, reads DSGVTQTPKHLITATGQRVTLRCSPRSGDLSVYWYQQSLDQGLQFLIQYYNGEERAKGNILERFSAQQFPDLHSELNLSSLELGDSALYFCASSGGLGTYEQYFGPGTRLTVT.

This clonotype was seen repeatedly, ten times or more. The chain links TRBV28 to TRBJ2-2; 10 bases are a match to TRBD1. In germline, CDR1 is MDHEN, CDR2 SYDVKM. The CDR3 contains 17 residues. Trimming cost V 6 bases and J 2 bases; bases outside gene matches: 9. The CDR3 DNA is TGTGCCAGCAGACCAGCTGACAGGGGGCTCAACACCGGGGAGCTGTTTTTT. Residues: CASRPADRGLNTGELFF.

This chain joins TRBV15 and TRBJ2-5; D remains ambiguous. The length of the CDR3 is 14 residues. In germline, CDR1 is LNHNV, CDR2 YYDKDF (reference sequence). Trimming took off 4 bases at V and 1 base at J, with 10 bases between the two ends. In DNA form, the CDR3 reads TGTGCCACCAGCAAAGGTTCCTCCCAAGAGACCCAGTACTTC. This translates into CATSKGSSQETQYF.

In its sample, this clonotype was seen a few times. The chain is built from TRBV18 and TRBJ1-2; TRBD1 aligns across 7 bases. Germline values: CDR1 KGHSH, CDR2 LQKENI. The length of the CDR3 is 14 residues. V lost 2 bases and J lost 5; bases outside the gene matches: 5. CDR3 in DNA: TGTGCCAGCTCACCAGAGGGGGCAAGATATGGCTACACCTTC. Amino acid sequence: CASSPEGARYGYTF. The full variable domain, in which reference TRBV18 and TRBJ1-2 provide the parts outside the CDR3, is NAGVMQNPRHLVRRRGQEARLRCSPMKGHSHVYWYRQLPEEGLKFMVYLQKENIIDESGMPKERFSAEFPKEGPSILRIQQVVRGDSAAYFCASSPEGARYGYTFGSGTRLTVV.

This clonotype showed up many times. V usage is TRBV7-2 and J usage is TRBJ2-1; 14 nucleotides agree with TRBD2. The CDR3 covers 14 residues. From germline, CDR1 is SGHTA and CDR2 FQGNSA. The CDR3 sequence: CSIGTSGGDNEQFF. CDR3 bases: TGTTCCATTGGGACTAGCGGGGGTGACAATGAGCAGTTCTTC.

The gene calls are TRBV5-1 and TRBJ2-7, with TRBD1 matching 9 bases. Germline V gene lookup returns CDR1 SGHRS and CDR2 YFSETQ. The V segment lost 4 bases and the J segment 5 bases; nucleotides outside the gene matches: 16. The CDR3 totals 17 residues. For the CDR3, the DNA is TGCGCCAGCAGCCCGGGTTACTGGACAGGGGAACTTGACGAGCAGTACTTC. This translates into CASSPGYWTGELDEQYF.

This clonotype was counted between two and nine times. The chain uses TRBV20-1 and TRBJ2-1; 7 nucleotides line up with TRBD1. The J segment lost 2 bases and the V segment lost 5 bases, leaving 9 bases of the junction unmatched. The CDR3 loop spans 15 amino acids. The germline CDR1 and CDR2 sequences are DFQATT and SNEGSKA (reference sequence). The CDR3 reads CSAPTGAKAYNEQFF. The DNA of the CDR3 is TGCAGTGCTCCAACAGGGGCGAAAGCCTACAATGAGCAGTTCTTC.

This clonotype was recorded many times. The chain recombines TRBV5-1 with TRBJ1-2, with a tentative D call TRBD1 (5 bases). Per the germline V gene, CDR1 is SGHRS and CDR2 is YFSETQ. CDR3 length equals 13 residues. Trimming removed 4 bases at V and 7 bases at J, with 14 bases between. CDR3 region: CASSPEDTSGYTF. The CDR3 region has the DNA TGCGCCAGCAGCCCCGAGGACACTTCTGGCTACACCTTC.

This sequence joins TRBV6-2 or TRBV6-3 and TRBJ1-1; D is possibly TRBD1 (5 bases). With 10 bases removed from V and 4 bases from J, the gap between germline ends came to 13 bases. There are 12 residues in the CDR3. Per germline, CDR1 MNHEY and CDR2 SVGEGT. CDR3 DNA sequence: TGTGCCACCCAGGGTGGGTTCACTGAAGCTTTCTTT. Encoded protein: CATQGGFTEAFF.

The V gene is TRBV5-6, the J gene TRBJ1-5, with TRBD1 as a possible D gene (5 bases). The CDR3 spans 15 residues. Germline CDR1 reads SGHDT; CDR2 reads YYEEEE. Trimming removed 0 bases from V and 0 bases from J, with 7 bases in between. In DNA form, the CDR3 reads TGTGCCAGCAGCTTGGGGGGGACTAGCAATCAGCCCCAGCATTTT. This sequence encodes CASSLGGTSNQPQHF. The full variable domain, its missing parts supplied by reference TRBV5-6 and TRBJ1-5, is DAGVTQSPTHLIKTRGQQVTLRCSPKSGHDTVSWYQQALGQGPQFIFQYYEEEERQRGNFPDRFSGHQFPNYSSELNVNALLLGDSALYLCASSLGGTSNQPQHFGDGTRLSIL.

The chain recombines TRBV5-1 with TRBJ2-5; 7 bases align to TRBD1. CDR1 SGHRS and CDR2 YFSETQ come from the germline V gene. V was clipped by 2 bases and J by 2 bases; unmatched bases: 6. The CDR3 extends over 15 amino acids. In nucleotides, the CDR3 is TGCGCCAGCAGCTTCAACAGGGGTGATCAAGAGACCCAGTACTTC. It specifies CASSFNRGDQETQYF. Using reference TRBV5-1 and TRBJ2-5 for the parts outside the CDR3, the full variable domain is KAGVTQTPRYLIKTRGQQVTLSCSPISGHRSVSWYQQTPGQGLQFLFEYFSETQRNKGNFPGRFSGRQFSNSRSEMNVSTLELGDSALYLCASSFNRGDQETQYFGPGTRLLVL.

This clonotype showed up just a few times. The chain employs TRBV24-1 and TRBJ2-5; TRBD1 aligns across 10 bases. This CDR3 spans 14 amino acids. Per germline, CDR1 KGHDR and CDR2 SFDVKD. The junction had 4 bases not matched to a gene; V was cut back by 10 bases and J by 0 bases. CDR3 region: CATGGQGNQETQYF. In DNA, the CDR3 is TGTGCCACGGGGGGACAGGGGAACCAAGAGACCCAGTACTTC.

The sample holds a few counts of this clonotype. The J gene is TRBJ2-4, the V gene TRBV5-1; D possibly corresponds to TRBD2 (6 bases). Trimming took 4 bases from V and 0 from J, leaving 14 bases between them. Germline CDR1 is SGHRS and CDR2 is YFSETQ. The CDR3 loop spans 16 amino acids. The CDR3 DNA sequence: TGCGCCAGCAGCCCCACGGGGGTGCTAGCCAAAAACATTCAGTACTTC. Translated, it gives CASSPTGVLAKNIQYF.

V usage is TRBV18 and J usage is TRBJ2-3, with no clear D. Germline assignment: CDR1 KGHSH and CDR2 LQKENI. With 2 bases removed from V and 5 bases from J, the gap between germline ends came to 8 bases. The CDR3 is 13 amino acids. The CDR3 DNA sequence: TGTGCCAGCTCACCAAATAGTGAAGATACGCAGTATTTT. Amino acids: CASSPNSEDTQYF. The full variable domain, completed using reference TRBV18 and TRBJ2-3, is NAGVMQNPRHLVRRRGQEARLRCSPMKGHSHVYWYRQLPEEGLKFMVYLQKENIIDESGMPKERFSAEFPKEGPSILRIQQVVRGDSAAYFCASSPNSEDTQYFGPGTRLTVL.